One sample yielded the 11 T cell receptor beta chains listed below, sequenced in a study of blood T cells in healthy people across ages. A J-beta primer mix and a sample-barcoded 5' primer were used in a second PCR of about 7 to 12 cycles. TCRdb passed the 5' RACE reads through MiXCR, listing each CDR3 protein once. The sample holds 1.5 million to 2 million distinct CDR3 sequences; 49% are singletons and the top ten take 2% to 2.5%. Sequences were obtained from blood. The receptors derive from a woman aged 35 to 49 in good health.

This clonotype has just a few counts. V gene TRBV6-5 combines with J gene TRBJ2-3; tentatively, D is TRBD2 (6 bases). The CDR3 covers 15 residues. Germline V gene data show CDR1 as MNHEY and CDR2 as SVGAGI. V lost 5 bases and J lost 1, with 13 bases in between. Here the CDR3 reads CASSNPIAGTDTQYF. The DNA of the CDR3 is TGTGCCAGCAGTAACCCCATAGCGGGCACAGATACGCAGTATTTT.

J is TRBJ2-1 and V is TRBV7-9; 7 nucleotides line up with TRBD1. The V gene end was trimmed by 3 bases and the J gene end by 7 bases; junction bases not matched to a gene: 6. The CDR3 is 14 residues long. Germline V CDR1 and CDR2: SEHNR, FQNEAQ (reference sequence). The CDR3 loop is CASSLNRGTNEQFF. Written as DNA, the CDR3 is TGTGCCAGCAGCTTGAACAGGGGAACGAATGAGCAGTTCTTC.

This clonotype was seen once. CDR3 in DNA: TGCGCCAGCAGCCTACTCCAAGGCCCTAGCTCCTACGAGCAGTACTTC. It yields the protein CASSLLQGPSSYEQYF. The genes are TRBV5-1 and TRBJ2-7, with D unclear. In germline, CDR1 is SGHRS, CDR2 YFSETQ. V was cut by 4 bases and J by 0 bases, with 17 bases left in between. The CDR3 runs to 16 residues. The variable domain in full, with the rest retrieved from reference TRBV5-1 and TRBJ2-7, is KAGVTQTPRYLIKTRGQQVTLSCSPISGHRSVSWYQQTPGQGLQFLFEYFSETQRNKGNFPGRFSGRQFSNSRSEMNVSTLELGDSALYLCASSLLQGPSSYEQYFGPGTRLTVT.

This chain uses TRBV2 with TRBJ2-1, with 8 bases matching TRBD2. CDR3 size: 13 residues. The germline V gene has CDR1 SNHLY and CDR2 FYNNEI. With V trimmed by 7 bases and J by 7 bases, 6 bases remained unmatched. For the CDR3, the DNA is TGTGCCAGCAAGGCGGGGGGATTGAATGAGCAGTTCTTC. It codes for CASKAGGLNEQFF.

This clonotype has just one count. V and J are TRBV19 and TRBJ1-6, with D possibly being TRBD1 (6 bases). The CDR3 runs 15 residues. The germline gives CDR1 LNHDA, CDR2 SQIVND (reference sequence). The V gene lost 7 bases and the J gene lost 3 bases, with 13 bases spanning the gap. DNA of the CDR3: TGTGCCAGTAAATTAGACAGGAGCTATAATTCACCCCTCCACTTT. Its translation: CASKLDRSYNSPLHF.

This clonotype was found a few times. The chain recombines TRBV28 with TRBJ2-1, with 13 bases matching TRBD2. Losses at the gene ends were 6 bases for V and 8 bases for J; bases not matched to a gene: 10. The CDR3 sequence is 16 residues long. Per germline, CDR1 MDHEN and CDR2 SYDVKM. CDR3 sequence reads: CASSQGGTSGTDEQFF. The CDR3 DNA is TGTGCCAGCAGCCAAGGGGGGACTAGCGGGACGGATGAGCAGTTCTTC.

The chain has TRBV7-2 and TRBJ2-5; TRBD2 agrees at 10 bases. The V gene end was trimmed by 3 bases and the J gene end by 5 bases; junction bases not matched to a gene: 9. The CDR3 is made up of 16 amino acids. CDR1 and CDR2 from the germline V gene are SGHTA and FQGNSA. The CDR3 here is CASSLMPSGGRETQYF. The DNA for the CDR3 is TGTGCCAGCAGCTTGATGCCTAGCGGGGGTCGGGAGACCCAGTACTTC. Variable domain in full (rest from reference TRBV7-2 and TRBJ2-5): GAGVSQSPSNKVTEKGKDVELRCDPISGHTALYWYRQSLGQGLEFLIYFQGNSAPDKSGLPSDRFSAERTGGSVSTLTIQRTQQEDSAVYLCASSLMPSGGRETQYFGPGTRLLVL.

The J gene is TRBJ2-5, the V gene TRBV11-2, with a weak D call TRBD1 (5 bases). The CDR3 covers 19 residues. The V gene's germline CDR1 is SGHAT and CDR2 FQNNGV. Trimming pared 2 bases from V and 3 bases from J, leaving 25 bases between. The CDR3 DNA reads TGTGCCAGCAGCTTATTTTTTCGTCTGGGGCAGCCATTCGAAGAGACCCAGTACTTC. It encodes CASSLFFRLGQPFEETQYF.

This clonotype appeared a few times. This rearrangement joins TRBV6-2 or TRBV6-3 to TRBJ2-7, with 8 bases identical to TRBD1. V lost 8 bases, J lost 0 bases, and 12 bases stayed unmatched. CDR1 and CDR2 from the germline V gene are MNHEY and SVGEGT. This CDR3 region has 16 residues. The CDR3 protein is CASWDRSSISSYEQYF. CDR3 sequence (DNA): TGTGCCAGCTGGGACAGGTCTTCCATTAGCTCCTACGAGCAGTACTTC.

The chain joins TRBV28 to TRBJ2-4; TRBD1 matches at 7 bases. This CDR3 spans 15 amino acids. Looked up from germline, CDR1 is MDHEN and CDR2 is SYDVKM. J was trimmed by 0 bases and V by 10 bases; bases with no gene match: 9. The CDR3 coding sequence is TGTGCCACCTGGTCGCAGGGGGTAGCCAAAAACATTCAGTACTTC. Translation: CATWSQGVAKNIQYF.

V gene TRBV7-2 combines with J gene TRBJ2-2, with D perhaps TRBD1 (6 bases). CDR3 size: 13 residues. Germline CDR1 reads SGHTA; CDR2 reads FQGNSA. The V and J ends lost 1 base and 6 bases respectively, with 6 bases between them. The CDR3 loop reads CASSLDRAGELFF. In nucleotides, the CDR3 is TGTGCCAGCAGCTTAGACAGGGCCGGGGAGCTGTTTTTT.